Following are 2 T cell receptor beta chains from one sample sequenced in a study of T cell repertoires in cytomegalovirus infection. TCRdb reprocessed the reads via MiXCR and lists one record per CDR3 protein. This sample yields about 920,000 distinct CDR3 sequences, of which around 31% are seen a single time; more than 12% belongs to the top ten. Which antigens these TCRs recognize remains unknown. The sequences come from cultured CD8+ T cells from PBMCs, collected from culture after CMV antigen stimulation. Receptor source: a human donor in good health (CMV status not recorded). Some clones in this sample may be carry-over from other donors' samples.

In this sample, this clonotype turned up many times. In nucleotides, the CDR3 is TGTGCCAGCAGCTTAGGGCGGACTAGCGGGGGGGGGGAGACCCAGTACTTC. Protein: CASSLGRTSGGGETQYF. The chain links TRBV7-2 to TRBJ2-5, with 15 bases lining up with TRBD2. The germline gives CDR1 SGHTA, CDR2 FQGNSA. This CDR3 is built from 17 residues. Trimming cost V 1 base and J 5 bases; bases outside gene matches: 5.

This clonotype was picked up a small number of times. The gene calls are TRBV20-1 and TRBJ2-7; 14 positions match TRBD2. The germline CDR1 and CDR2 sequences are DFQATT and SNEGSKA (reference sequence). The CDR3 has 16 amino acids. V trimming: 5 bases; J trimming: 0 bases; junction bases outside the gene matches: 6. The CDR3 DNA reads as TGCAGTGCTGTGACTAGCGGGGGGGAAAGCTCCTACGAGCAGTACGTC. As protein: CSAVTSGGESSYEQYV.